This T cell receptor (beta chain) was sequenced for a study of blood T cell repertoires in COVID-19 (dated by TCRdb to about 2020). For the wider study: Samples covering the acute and convalescent phases of COVID-19 were provided by collaborators in the United States, Italy and Spain. The prospective study material was composed of cDNA or gDNA derived from T cells, B-cell-depleted T cells, or PBMCs. The dataset comprised deeply sampled blood TCRbeta repertoires from subjects exposed to, actively infected with, or recovered from COVID-19. The repertoires were made available in a free public database intended to serve as a resource for research on the immune response to SARS-CoV-2. Samples came from the ongoing ImmuneRACE study (first 160 participants) plus 1,254 subjects from 6 global collaborators. Sample metadata almost always included a de-identified subject ID, COVID-19 status, age in years and sex. HLA class I and class II types, where available, came from metadata supplied by the sample provider rather than from assay-based typing.

The immunoSEQ Assay, a bias-controlled multiplex PCR, was used to amplify TCRbeta CDR3 regions from genomic DNA. On the study's bioinformatics: The number of nucleated cells in each sample was estimated by amplification of reference gene primers within the assay. To quantify the absolute abundance of each unique TCRbeta CDR3 rearrangement, sequence reads were collapsed and filtered. For each sample, productive Simpson clonality was calculated by taking the square root of Simpson's diversity index across productive rearrangements. In its TCRdb copy, this immuneACCESS table keeps in-frame sequences only and misses some clones. Where compared with another copy, unresolved V genes explain less than half of these, and the others have no known cause. V, J and clone size derive from that table, while D and trimming were established from the DNA sequence. This sample lists roughly 86,000 clones; 65% to 85% were detected once. Approximately 6.7% of the sample goes to the ten largest clones.

The paper as a whole reports these results and caveats: The quantity of clinical and demographic metadata differed by source and by participant and was supplied without curation.

Notes on this clone: Its specific antigen is unknown. It has no much larger one-base neighbor in the sample; base qualities were not kept.

Each collaborating institution followed its own protocols to collect whole blood in K2EDTA tubes. For TCRbeta analysis, collaborators shipped samples in one of three forms: frozen whole blood, isolated PBMCs, or DNA extracted from either of those sample types. The germline ends are 13 bases apart after V is trimmed by 12 bases and J by 0 bases. The germline V gene provides CDR1 KGHDR and CDR2 SFDVKD. Measured from the cysteine to the phenylalanine, the CDR3 is 14 residues long. Just CDR3 DNA is preserved here, 42 bases in frame from base 1. The TCR was taken from a man aged 55 to 69 with acute or convalescent COVID-19. Sequenced material: peripheral blood. The rearranged chain carries TRBV24-1 and TRBJ2-2; matching of 5 bases hints at TRBD1 as the D gene. The encoded CDR3 is CAVQGAANTGELFF. The DNA is as follows: TGTGCCGTCCAAGGGGCCGCGAACACCGGGGAGCTGTTTTTT.